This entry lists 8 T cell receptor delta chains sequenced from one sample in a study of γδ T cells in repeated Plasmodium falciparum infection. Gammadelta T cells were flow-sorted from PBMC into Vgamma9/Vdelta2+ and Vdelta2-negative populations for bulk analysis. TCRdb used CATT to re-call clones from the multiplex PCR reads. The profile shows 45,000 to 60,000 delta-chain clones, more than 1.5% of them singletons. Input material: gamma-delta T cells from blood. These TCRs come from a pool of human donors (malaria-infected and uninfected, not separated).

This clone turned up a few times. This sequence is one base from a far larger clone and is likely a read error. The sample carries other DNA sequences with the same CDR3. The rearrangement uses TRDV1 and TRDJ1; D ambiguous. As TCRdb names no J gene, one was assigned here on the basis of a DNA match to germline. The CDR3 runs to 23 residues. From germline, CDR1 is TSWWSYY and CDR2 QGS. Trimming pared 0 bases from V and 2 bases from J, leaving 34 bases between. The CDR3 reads CALGELKSFGCRPTQRSTDKLIF. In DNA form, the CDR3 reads TGTGCTCTTGGGGAACTAAAATCTTTCGGTTGTAGGCCGACCCAGCGTTCAACCGATAAACTCATCTTT.

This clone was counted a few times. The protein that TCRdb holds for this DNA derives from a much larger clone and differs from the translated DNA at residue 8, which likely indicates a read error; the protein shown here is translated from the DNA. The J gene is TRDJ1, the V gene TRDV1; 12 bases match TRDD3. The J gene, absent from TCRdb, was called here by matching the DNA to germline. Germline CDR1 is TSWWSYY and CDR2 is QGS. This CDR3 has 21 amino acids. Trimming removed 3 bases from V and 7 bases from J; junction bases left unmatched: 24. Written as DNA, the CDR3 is TGTGCTCTTGGGGATCCTCTTCCATCCAGCTGGGGGATACGCGGTCTTGGTAAACTCATCTTT. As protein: CALGDPLPSSWGIRGLGKLIF.

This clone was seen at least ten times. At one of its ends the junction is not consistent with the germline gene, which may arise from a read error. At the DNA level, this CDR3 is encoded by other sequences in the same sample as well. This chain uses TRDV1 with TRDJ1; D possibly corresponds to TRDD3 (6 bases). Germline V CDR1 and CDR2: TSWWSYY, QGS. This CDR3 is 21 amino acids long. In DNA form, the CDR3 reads TGTGCCCTTGGGGAACGGGATTTCCTTTCTGGGGACCCTTGGTACACCGATAAACTCATCTTT. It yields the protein CALGERDFLSGDPWYTDKLIF.

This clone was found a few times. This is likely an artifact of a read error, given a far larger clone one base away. CDR3 protein: CALGGREYFLRSTGGGYTDKLIF. The CDR3 nucleotides are TGTGCTCTTGGGGGAAGAGAGTACTTCCTCAGAAGTACTGGGGGAGGGTACACCGATAAACTCATCTTT. The rearrangement joins TRDV1 to TRDJ1; the match to TRDD3 covers 9 bases. Germline matching of the DNA provided the J gene here, since TCRdb leaves it blank. CDR3 length equals 23 residues. Trimming took 4 bases from V and 0 from J; bases not matched to a gene: 27. CDR1 and CDR2 (germline): TSWWSYY, QGS.

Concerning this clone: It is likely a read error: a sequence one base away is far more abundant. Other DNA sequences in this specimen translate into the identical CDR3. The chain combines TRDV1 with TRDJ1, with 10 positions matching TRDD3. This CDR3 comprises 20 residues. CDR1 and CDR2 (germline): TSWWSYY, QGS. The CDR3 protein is CALGERPPRWGIYSTDKLIF. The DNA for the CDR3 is TGTGCTCTTGGGGAACGACCCCCCCGCTGGGGGATATATTCCACCGATAAACTTATCTTT.

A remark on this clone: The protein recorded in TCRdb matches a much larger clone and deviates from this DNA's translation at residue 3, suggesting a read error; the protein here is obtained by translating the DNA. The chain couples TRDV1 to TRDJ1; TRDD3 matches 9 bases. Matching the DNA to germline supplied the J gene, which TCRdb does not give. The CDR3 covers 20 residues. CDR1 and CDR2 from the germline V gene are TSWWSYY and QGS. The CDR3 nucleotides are TGTGCTCCTGGGGAAATACCTCCATACTGGGGGACCTACTACACCGATAAACTCATCTTT. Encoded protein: CAPGEIPPYWGTYYTDKLIF.

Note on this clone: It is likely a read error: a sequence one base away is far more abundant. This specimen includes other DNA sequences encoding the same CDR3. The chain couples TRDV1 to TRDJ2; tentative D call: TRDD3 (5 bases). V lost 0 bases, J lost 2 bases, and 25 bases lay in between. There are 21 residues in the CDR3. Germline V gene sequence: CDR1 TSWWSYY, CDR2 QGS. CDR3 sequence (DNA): TGTGCTCTTGGGGAACTGACCTTGAAACGGCCACTCTGGGCGTTGACAGCACAACTCTTCTTT. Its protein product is CALGELTLKRPLWALTAQLFF.

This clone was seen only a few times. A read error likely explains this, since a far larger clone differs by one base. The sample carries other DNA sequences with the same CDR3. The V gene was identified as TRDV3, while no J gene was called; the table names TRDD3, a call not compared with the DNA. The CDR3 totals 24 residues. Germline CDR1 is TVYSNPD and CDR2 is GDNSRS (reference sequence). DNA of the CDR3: TGTGCCCATGGGGTCTCCTTTTTATACTGGGGACTAACAAGGGTTCGATCTTGCACCGATAAGCTCATCTTT. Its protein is CAHGVSFLYWGLTRVRSCTDKLIF.